The 22 T cell receptor beta chains below were found in one sample sequenced in a study of tissue T cells after allogeneic stem cell transplantation (dated by TCRdb to between 2021 and 2024). To prepare the library, the immunoSEQ multiplex PCR assay was applied. Not all clones reach the TCRdb copy of this immuneACCESS table, which keeps in-frame sequences only. Checked studies attribute under half of the gap to unresolved V genes and leave the rest unexplained. The sample table records 6,500 to 7,500 clones; about two thirds of these occur just once. The top ten hold about 0.84% of the sample. The material sequenced was blood. The receptors derive from a female BALB/c mouse in good health. For this strain, the MHC haplotype is H2-d.

On this clone itself: Mouse names are used for the genes. Read sequence stops 1 residue before the CDR3 end, and the germline J gene provides the missing end. The V and J genes are TRBV31 and TRBJ2-5; TRBD1 is a possible D gene (5 bases). This CDR3 region has 14 residues. Germline lookup yields CDR1 GKSSPN and CDR2 SITVG. Deletions cut 2 bases from V and 0 bases from J, with 9 bases between. The part of the CDR3 DNA that was read is TGTGCCTGGAGTGGCAGGGTTAACCAAGACACCCAGTAC. Translation gives CAWSGRVNQDTQY. In full, the CDR3 reads CAWSGRVNQDTQYF.

On this clone: Gene names are mouse gene names. The observed sequence ends 1 residue before the CDR3 terminus, with the missing tail filled in from the germline J gene. This chain uses TRBV31 with TRBJ1-1; 8 bases are shared with TRBD1. With 3 bases clipped from V and 0 bases from J, the junction kept 3 bases outside the gene matches. Germline V CDR1 and CDR2: GKSSPN, SITVG. The CDR3 spans 14 residues. CDR3 region: CAWSSGQANTEVFF. The covered CDR3 bases are TGTGCCTGGAGCTCGGGACAGGCAAACACAGAAGTCTTC.

Of note for this clone: Any gene name here is a mouse gene name. From the germline J gene comes the end of the CDR3, since the read stops 1 residue before it. The chain links TRBV1 to TRBJ1-1; 7 positions agree with TRBD1. CDR3 size: 14 residues. Trimming cost V 1 base and J 4 bases; bases outside gene matches: 3. The germline V gene has CDR1 NSQYPW and CDR2 LRSPGD (reference sequence). The CDR3 sequence: CTCSAGGGSTEVFF. CDR3 DNA, as far as it was read: TGCACCTGCAGTGCAGGAGGGGGCAGCACAGAAGTCTTC.

Concerning this clone itself: The germline and genes are mouse ones. The read ends 1 residue shy of where the CDR3 ends; the end is completed using the germline J gene. This chain connects TRBV19 to TRBJ2-5; 14 nucleotides agree with TRBD2. The germline V gene encodes CDR1 FNHDT and CDR2 SITEND (reference sequence). The ends lost 3 bases at V and 0 bases at J; junction bases unmatched: 3. The CDR3 covers 17 residues. CDR3 in amino acids: CASSNGTGGANQDTQYF. The sequenced part of the CDR3 DNA is TGTGCCAGCAGTAACGGGACTGGGGGGGCTAACCAAGACACCCAGTAC.

In its sample, this clone was seen once. Gene names are mouse gene names. The read is 1 residue too short to cover the CDR3 end, so that end is filled in from the germline J gene. The chain uses TRBV4 and TRBJ1-6; D is possibly TRBD1 (6 bases). TRBJ1-6 is assigned to the ORF class and has an uncertain function. The germline V gene has CDR1 LGHDT and CDR2 YNNKQL (reference sequence). This CDR3 is 16 amino acids long. Trimming stripped 5 bases from V and 0 bases from J, with 11 bases between. The CDR3 protein is CASSPTGPSYNSPLYF. The sequenced CDR3 bases are TGTGCCAGCAGCCCAACAGGGCCTTCCTATAATTCGCCCCTCTAC.

Remarks on this clone: Gene names and germline refer to mouse. The read finishes 1 residue shy of the CDR3 end, and the germline J gene is used to complete it. The chain employs TRBV14 and TRBJ2-2; TRBD1 is a possible D gene (6 bases). In germline, CDR1 is SGHDT, CDR2 FRDEAV. Trimming left V 3 bases short and J 0 bases short, with 9 bases between. The length of the CDR3 is 15 residues. The CDR3 protein is CASSWGTTNTGQLYF. The covered CDR3 bases are TGTGCCAGCAGTTGGGGGACAACAAACACCGGGCAGCTCTAC.

In regard to this clone: Any gene name here is a mouse gene name. The sequence runs out 1 residue before the end of the CDR3; the remainder is reconstructed from the germline J gene. The chain carries TRBV1 and TRBJ1-2, with D hard to call. The germline V and J ends were trimmed by 1 base and 0 bases, with 3 bases remaining between them. Germline CDR1 NSQYPW, CDR2 LRSPGD (reference sequence). This CDR3 contains 13 residues. The CDR3 protein is CTCSAGSNSDYTF. The sequenced CDR3 bases are TGCACCTGCAGTGCAGGCTCAAACTCCGACTACACC.

The sample holds a few counts of this clone. Each gene name is a mouse one. The CDR3 end falls 1 residue outside the read, so it is completed with the germline J gene. The V call is TRBV13-2, the J call TRBJ2-7, with TRBD1 as a possible D gene (6 bases). Between the trimmed V and J ends, which lost 0 bases and 5 bases, there was a span of 6 bases. CDR1 and CDR2 (germline): NNHNN, SYGAGS (reference sequence). This CDR3 region has 12 residues. CDR3 region: CASGDDRDEQYF. CDR3 bases read: TGTGCCAGCGGTGATGACAGGGATGAACAGTAC.

A word on this clone: The listed genes are named as in mouse. The read stops 1 residue short of the end of the CDR3; the missing end is completed from the germline J gene. The rearrangement joins TRBV2 to TRBJ2-5; D gene ambiguous. The length of the CDR3 is 14 residues. Germline values: CDR1 LGHNA, CDR2 YSYQKL. Trimming took 0 bases from V and 0 from J, leaving 4 bases between them. The CDR3 is CASSQEINQDTQYF. CDR3 DNA, as far as it was read: TGTGCCAGCAGCCAAGAGATTAACCAAGACACCCAGTAC.

Remarks on this clone: Gene names denote mouse genes. The read gets to within 1 residue of the CDR3 end, and the germline J gene fills in the rest. V gene TRBV19 combines with J gene TRBJ1-1, with 9 bases aligning to TRBD1. There are 12 residues in the CDR3. CDR1 is FNHDT and CDR2 is SITEND in the germline V gene (reference sequence). V lost 0 bases, J lost 10 bases, and 1 base stayed unmatched. The covered CDR3 bases are TGTGCCAGCAGTATAGAGGGACAGGGAGTCTTC. It translates to CASSIEGQGVF. The complete CDR3 protein is CASSIEGQGVFF. The full variable domain, rest sourced from reference TRBV19 and TRBJ1-1, is GGIITQTPKFLIGQEGQKLTLKCQQNFNHDTMYWYRQDSGKGLRLIYYSITENDLQKGDLSEGYDASREKKSSFSLTVTSAQKNEMAVFLCASSIEGQGVFFGKGTRLTVV.

Worth noting for this clone: These gene names are mouse names. The CDR3 end is not reached by the read, which stops 1 residue before it; the germline J gene fills it in. The V gene is TRBV1, the J gene TRBJ2-5; possibly TRBD1 or TRBD2 for D (5 bases each). V dropped 4 bases and J dropped 0 bases, with 8 bases sitting between them. Germline CDR1 reads NSQYPW; CDR2 reads LRSPGD (reference sequence). This CDR3 has 14 residues. Partial CDR3 DNA: TGCACCTGCAGTGACAGGACTAACCAAGACACCCAGTAC. Encoded protein: CTCSDRTNQDTQY. The whole CDR3 sequence is CTCSDRTNQDTQYF.

Comments on this clone: Mouse germline and gene names are used. The CDR3 end is not reached by the read, which stops 1 residue before it; the germline J gene fills it in. V is TRBV13-2 and J is TRBJ1-1; 8 nucleotides align to TRBD1. This CDR3 has 14 amino acids. Germline V CDR1 and CDR2: NNHNN, SYGAGS (reference sequence). J lost 3 bases, V lost 2 bases, and 3 bases had no gene match. The CDR3 loop reads CASGETGVDTEVFF. The part of the CDR3 DNA that was read is TGTGCCAGCGGTGAGACAGGGGTGGACACAGAAGTCTTC.

In regard to this clone: Gene labels here are mouse ones. The observed sequence ends 1 residue before the CDR3 terminus, with the missing tail filled in from the germline J gene. This sequence joins TRBV31 and TRBJ2-3; perhaps TRBD1 as D (6 bases). The ends were cut back, 3 bases at V and 3 bases at J, with 10 bases in the middle. The CDR3 spans 13 residues. Germline CDR1 reads GKSSPN; CDR2 reads SITVG. Partial CDR3 DNA: TGTGCCTGGAGACAGGGTAGGGCAGAAACGCTGTAT. This gives the protein CAWRQGRAETLY. The full CDR3 protein is CAWRQGRAETLYF.

About this clone: The gene names here belong to mouse. The sequence runs out 1 residue before the end of the CDR3; the remainder is reconstructed from the germline J gene. This sequence joins TRBV2 and TRBJ1-4; 9 bases agree with TRBD1. The CDR3 runs 15 residues. The ends lost 4 bases at V and 7 bases at J; junction bases unmatched: 7. Per germline, CDR1 LGHNA and CDR2 YSYQKL. CDR3 protein: CASSPSGTGTERLFF. Incomplete CDR3 DNA: TGTGCCAGCAGCCCTTCCGGGACAGGGACCGAAAGATTATTT.

Notes on this clone: Gene and germline names: mouse. Read data end 1 residue before the CDR3 end; the end is taken from the germline J gene. The chain carries TRBV5 and TRBJ1-5, with 8 bases aligning to TRBD1. J lost 1 base, V lost 3 bases, and 2 bases had no gene match. The CDR3 totals 15 residues. Germline CDR1 reads LGHNA; CDR2 reads YNLKQL (reference sequence). CDR3 region: CASSQGQENNQAPLF. Partial CDR3 DNA: TGTGCCAGCAGCCAGGGACAGGAGAACAACCAGGCTCCGCTT.

A note on this clone: Gene names are the mouse ones. The read gets to within 1 residue of the CDR3 end, and the germline J gene fills in the rest. V gene TRBV13-2 combines with J gene TRBJ2-7; a possible D gene is TRBD2 (6 bases). Trimming pared 1 base from V and 4 bases from J, leaving 12 bases between. CDR1 is NNHNN and CDR2 is SYGAGS in the germline V gene (reference sequence). The CDR3 has 14 residues. Partial CDR3 DNA: TGTGCCAGCGGTGATCCGGGACTCCCTTATGAACAGTAC. It specifies CASGDPGLPYEQY. The full CDR3 sequence reads CASGDPGLPYEQYF.

In regard to this clone: Any gene name here is a mouse gene name. Read sequence stops 1 residue before the CDR3 end, and the germline J gene provides the missing end. The J gene is TRBJ2-5, the V gene TRBV19, with 10 nucleotides matching TRBD2. This CDR3 has 16 residues. The germline V gene has CDR1 FNHDT and CDR2 SITEND (reference sequence). Losses at the gene ends were 4 bases for V and 3 bases for J; bases not matched to a gene: 8. The CDR3 reads CASSSPTLGGQDTQYF. The part of the CDR3 DNA that was read is TGTGCCAGCAGTTCTCCAACACTGGGGGGGCAAGACACCCAGTAC.

This clone was found once. All gene names here are mouse names. The read finishes 1 residue shy of the CDR3 end, and the germline J gene is used to complete it. The J gene is TRBJ1-1, the V gene TRBV1; TRBD1 matches at 7 bases. V was pared by 7 bases and J by 1 base, with 6 bases of the junction left unmatched. Germline CDR1 NSQYPW, CDR2 LRSPGD (reference sequence). The CDR3 loop spans 14 amino acids. The CDR3 region is CTCTPTGLNTEVFF. CDR3 DNA, as far as it was read: TGCACCTGCACCCCGACAGGGTTAAACACAGAAGTCTTC.

A word on this clone: Mouse germline and gene names are used. With the read ending 1 residue before the CDR3 end, the germline J gene is used to fill in that end. This chain joins TRBV5 and TRBJ2-1; TRBD2 aligns across 12 bases. The CDR3 runs 15 residues. Unmatched junction bases numbered 2, after V lost 3 bases and J lost 5 bases. Germline-derived CDR1 and CDR2 are LGHNA and YNLKQL (reference sequence). The CDR3 sequence: CASSQDWGGNAEQFF. The sequenced part of the CDR3 DNA is TGTGCCAGCAGCCAGGACTGGGGGGGTAATGCTGAGCAGTTC.

This clone was counted a single time. Any gene name here is a mouse gene name. The read terminates 1 residue ahead of where the CDR3 ends, so the germline J gene completes it. The chain joins TRBV3 to TRBJ2-5, with a weak D call TRBD2 (7 bases). This CDR3 region has 16 residues. V lost 1 base to trimming and J lost 0 bases, with 11 bases between them. Per germline, CDR1 SNHLY and CDR2 FYNGKV (reference sequence). The CDR3 sequence: CASSLDGGLNQDTQYF. The sequenced part of the CDR3 DNA is TGTGCCAGCAGCTTAGATGGGGGGCTTAACCAAGACACCCAGTAC. The full variable domain, with the rest looked up from reference TRBV3 and TRBJ2-5, is GPKVLQIPSHQIIDMGQMVTLNCDPVSNHLYFYWYKQILGQQMEFLVNFYNGKVMEKSKLFKDQFSVERPDGSYFTLKIQPTALEDSAVYFCASSLDGGLNQDTQYFGPGTRLLVL.

A word on this clone: Gene names refer to mouse genes. The read terminates 1 residue before the CDR3 end, so the remaining end is supplied by the germline J gene. The chain recombines TRBV29 with TRBJ2-5, with D unclear. Germline lookup yields CDR1 MSHET and CDR2 SYDVDS. The CDR3 runs 13 residues. V was trimmed by 2 bases and J by 3 bases, leaving 6 bases between them. CDR3 bases read: TGTGCTAGCAGTTTAACCTTACAAGACACCCAGTAC. Encoded protein: CASSLTLQDTQY. The full CDR3 sequence reads CASSLTLQDTQYF. The full variable domain, rest sourced from reference TRBV29 and TRBJ2-5, is DMKVTQMPRYLIKRMGENVLLECGQDMSHETMYWYRQDPGLGLQLIYISYDVDSNSEGDIPKGYRVSRKKREHFSLILDSAKTNQTSVYFCASSLTLQDTQYFGPGTRLLVL.

Details on this clone: The listed genes are named as in mouse. The read halts 1 residue ahead of the CDR3 end, with the missing end drawn from the germline J gene. The rearrangement uses TRBV13-1 and TRBJ2-5; TRBD2 agrees at 10 bases. Germline V gene lookup returns CDR1 NSHNY and CDR2 SYGAGN. The CDR3 sequence is 15 residues long. J was trimmed by 6 bases and V by 0 bases; bases with no gene match: 4. The CDR3 reads CASSDAPGGADTQYF. Partial CDR3 DNA: TGTGCCAGCAGTGATGCACCTGGGGGGGCTGACACCCAGTAC.